The T cell receptor beta chain described here comes from a study of cytomegalovirus exposure and HLA in healthy donors (dated by TCRdb to the late 2010s). Regarding the research as a whole: An earlier analysis of about 530 of the donors reported 276 Gb of sequence data and approximately 120 million unique TCR beta sequences obtained from about 170 million T cells. Approximately 300 gigabases of sequencing data and about 92 million unique TCR sequences made up an early release that covered over 550 HLA-typed donors. Of the 350 to 450 genotyped donors, about 80% fell in the genetic ancestry cluster associated with self-reported Caucasian donors. The study aimed to test whether cataloging public T cell receptors could reveal signatures of past pathogen exposure. The study profiled the T cell repertoires of under 700 subjects by immunosequencing and related them to cytomegalovirus serostatus. In addition to the first cohort of 650 to 750 subjects, a separate validation cohort of 130 or so different subjects was used. The study combined high-throughput TCR immunosequencing, statistical association of individual TCRs with disease status, and machine learning to predict cytomegalovirus infection status. A later analysis re-analyzed previously published TCR beta repertoires from roughly 630 donors and added high-resolution HLA genotyping to study TCR occurrence patterns. Rather than drawing on any new phenotypic data, the later analysis identified candidate immune exposures from TCR beta sequences and the way those sequences occurred across donors. An earlier analysis of 587 of the donors used high-throughput TCR beta sequencing to judge whether each TCR beta V gene segment behaved as functional or pseudogenic. Donor age, sex, ethnicity and CMV serostatus were collected together with the repertoire data. A later genetic analysis used genome-wide SNP genotypes for about 65% of the roughly 700 donors, treating that subset as a discovery cohort. Every discovery cohort repertoire had been produced on one sequencing platform. Class I and class II HLA loci were covered by the typing at four-digit resolution. Typing coverage differed by locus: A, B, C, DRB1 and DQB1 were typed in roughly 629-630 donors, DQA1 in about 500, DPA1 in around 600, and DPB1 in around 490. About five DR-DQ haplotypes were handled as single units for association and clustering because linkage in the cohort was strong. Among roughly 400 genotyped donors of the cohort, an average of roughly 240,000 unique TCR beta nucleotide sequences were sequenced per donor, roughly a sixth of them non-productive.

The cohort comprised around 690 healthy bone marrow donors. All cohort members were sampled while nominally healthy, although unrecorded immune exposures were likely present. The donor tested CMV seropositive, placing the donor among the approximately 290 seropositive members of the cohort. A peripheral blood sample was collected from each donor, and TCR beta sequencing was performed on peripheral blood mononuclear cells. Genomic DNA was extracted from the blood cell samples with the Qiagen DNeasy Blood Extraction Kit. The full study reports these points: The authors suggested that the approach could potentially be generalized to other disease states and immunological phenotypes. An earlier analysis of some 560 of the donors showed that most TCR beta V segments appeared in productive rearrangements either about 87% or about 30% of the time, which broadly matched IMGT annotations. The earlier analysis of almost 600 of the donors excluded around 17 rarely observed V segments, including chromosome 9 orphons, because counts were too low. In a later analysis, around 17,000 TCR beta sequences were associated with specific HLA alleles at a false discovery rate of 0.05. Across donors, most TCR sequences were observed very rarely, whereas some public TCRs were present in many individuals. Several of the top co-occurrence clusters appeared to be linked to parvovirus B19, influenza, CMV and Epstein-Barr virus, according to a later analysis. A later analysis found that most CMV-associated TCR beta chains appeared HLA-restricted, with HLA associations seemingly driven largely by CMV exposure. Linkage disequilibrium might explain the correlated functional status among segregating V segments, but an unknown experimental factor could not be excluded. In a later analysis, the rate of TCR association differed among HLA loci, with DRB1 alleles having the most associated TCRs and HLA-C alleles having the fewest. Because the 87-base-pair reads could not distinguish some IMGT-functional V segments, including TRBV6-2 and TRBV6-3, those segments were excluded. In the study, 150 to 200 TCR beta chains were listed as associated with cytomegalovirus. A later genetic analysis associated a missense DCLRE1C variant with V-gene and J-gene trimming of TCR beta chains, and an independent cohort replicated the association. For the cohort, immune exposure information was limited to CMV serostatus. A group of highly shared sequence variants was considered likely to be a technical artifact of the sequencing pipeline. In vitro tests confirmed that a few of the cytomegalovirus-associated TCR beta chains recognize cytomegalovirus antigens. When HLA alleles, especially DR and DQ, strongly co-occurred, attributing TCR associations to individual alleles was difficult. In both the original and validation cohorts, the classifier was reported to diagnose cytomegalovirus status with high specificity and sensitivity. In this cohort, only TCR beta chains were sequenced, and detectable features were limited by the absence of alpha or paired-chain data. A further reported finding was that TCR beta sequences accurately predicted the HLA-A and HLA-B alleles for most subjects in the first cohort. HLA typing was unavailable for some donors at each locus, so association tests used only the typed subset. Compared with equally common non-associated chains, HLA-associated TCR beta chains in a later analysis were more clonally expanded and had lower generation probabilities. The presence/absence analyses assumed that sequencing depth was roughly uniform across donors, and that assumption may not be true. A later genetic analysis reported fewer N-insertions in productive TCRs among donors in an Asian-associated ancestry cluster than the approximately 670-donor mean.

This clone turned up a few times. The specificity of this receptor is unknown. The record has no base qualities; no much larger clone is one base away. To prepare the library, the immunoSEQ multiplex PCR assay was applied. A mixture of 60 forward primers for TCR Vbeta segments and 13 reverse primers for TCR Jbeta segments was used in the multiplex PCR. The CDR3 region of rearranged TCR beta genes was amplified from genomic DNA with a multiplex PCR assay. Amplified TCR beta libraries were sequenced as 87-base-pair reads on the Illumina HiSeq System. The source study handled its data this way. A later analysis counted 65 million to 90 million unique TCR beta chains across the 666 repertoires, and 9 million to 14 million of these chains were shared by at least two donors. A nearest-neighbor algorithm error-corrected the raw reads and collapsed the reads into unique sequences, merging closely related sequences to remove PCR and sequencing errors. To assign V, D and J gene segments, CDR3 sequences were aligned to IMGT reference sequences. For a sequence to be retained, a match of at least six nucleotides to both a V gene segment and a J gene segment was required. Rearrangements were classified as productive when the CDR3 lacked stop codons and remained in frame with V and J, and all other rearrangements were classified as non-productive. CDR3 was defined by IMGT convention, running from the second conserved V-encoded cysteine to the conserved J-encoded phenylalanine. The earlier analysis of some 580 of the donors excluded any sequence lacking an unambiguous match to a single V gene segment. In an earlier analysis of about 590 of the donors, a V segment was called functional when productive rearrangements were above 56.7%, and segregating when the standard deviation between donors exceeded 5%. A statistical classification framework was built to diagnose cytomegalovirus status from the catalog of TCR beta chain sequences. V and J gene assignment, in a later analysis, came from comparing TCR nucleotide sequences with IMGT/GENE-DB human TR gene sequences. In a later analysis, CDR3 sequences and most-parsimonious VDJ recombination scenarios were assigned using the TCRdist pipeline. In a later analysis, each TCR beta chain was defined by its CDR3 amino acid sequence together with its V-gene family, and reads lacking a unique V-gene family were excluded. A later analysis removed several hundred highly shared, low-generation-probability nucleotide sequences to deal with suspected cross-contamination and a sequencing artifact. In a later analysis, a clonal expansion index was calculated for each public chain from normalized within-repertoire ranks of inferred template counts. In a later analysis, generation probabilities were computed with a VDJ recombination model fitted to out-of-frame rearrangements, and the resulting probabilities were checked against IGoR. In a later analysis, hypergeometric tests were used to score TCR-TCR, TCR-HLA and TCR-CMV co-occurrence, with a repertoire-size bias correction applied to TCR pairs. In a later analysis, false discovery rates were estimated by permuting HLA or CMV assignments 20 times. A later analysis grouped co-occurring TCRs with DBSCAN, adding TCRdist sequence similarity when clustering within HLA-allele-positive subsets. Co-occurrence clustering excluded repertoires with fewer than 30,000 or more than 120,000 public chains, plus five with anomalous nucleotide sharing. In its TCRdb copy, this immuneACCESS table keeps in-frame sequences only and misses some clones. Where compared with another copy, unresolved V genes explain less than half of these, and the others have no known cause. Clonal size and the V and J genes are those of that table, whereas D and trimming came from the DNA. This sample has 100,000 to 120,000 clones in its table, and roughly three quarters of those were observed once. The ten largest clones add up to less than 7.5% of the sample.

Trimming costs V 1 base and J 5 bases, and their ends lie 2 bases apart. The germline V gene encodes CDR1 MGHDK and CDR2 SYGVNS. The CDR3 covers 12 residues, taking in both the cysteine and the phenylalanine. Only the CDR3 portion is preserved as DNA: 36 bases, with reading frame beginning at the first base. The sample consisted of PBMCs. The rearranged segments are TRBV25-1 and TRBJ2-2, with no confidently assigned D gene. This clonotype was sampled from a man aged 25-45 years in good health and CMV-seropositive. The CDR3 amino acid sequence is: CASSESTGELFF. The bases read TGTGCCAGCAGTGAATCGACCGGGGAGCTGTTTTTT.